These T cell receptor beta chains were read from a single sample in a study of identical twins. TCRdb ran MiXCR on the 5' RACE reads and lists one entry per CDR3 protein. The sample shows approximately 500,000 distinct CDR3 sequences, more than 20% of them seen only once. This sample was shared with a second study, whose subject was T cells expressing NK-cell markers.

Sequenced material: CD4+ T cells sorted from blood. The source is a woman younger than 35 in good health. Both conserved end residues are part of each CDR3. The D gene is left open where the match is weak. Not all rows give a size; the values are once, few, many and, for expanded clones, a class.

clone_size	d_call	v_call	j_call	cdr3_nt	cdr3_aa
few	TRBD1	TRBV20-1	TRBJ2-7	TGCAGTGCTAGCCGCCGGGACAGGGGTTCGGTCGAGCAGTACTTC	CSASRRDRGSVEQYF
-	TRBD2	TRBV29-1	TRBJ2-5	TGCAGCGTGCGGGGGGTAGCCGACGGGACCCAGTACTTC	CSVRGVADGTQYF
few	-	TRBV12-3/TRBV12-4	TRBJ2-3	TGTGCCAGCAGCCGGCCTGGGGGGTTTGCAGATACGCAGTATTTT	CASSRPGGFADTQYF
-	TRBD1	TRBV27	TRBJ2-1	TGTGCCAGCAGTTTATTCCGGGACAGGGCTTACAATGAGCAGTTCTTC	CASSLFRDRAYNEQFF
-	TRBD2	TRBV6-2/TRBV6-3	TRBJ2-1	TGTGCCAGCAATTTCAGGCGGGAGGGTAATGAGCAGTTCTTC	CASNFRREGNEQFF
few	TRBD2	TRBV5-1	TRBJ2-3	TGCGCCAGCAGCTTGGAGGTAGCGGGGGCAGATACGCAGTATTTT	CASSLEVAGADTQYF
few	-	TRBV2	TRBJ2-5	TGTGCCAGCAGCGATAGCAGGGGCCAAGAGACCCAGTACTTC	CASSDSRGQETQYF
few	TRBD1	TRBV5-1	TRBJ1-4	TGCGCCAGCAGCACCGGGACAGATAAAAAACTGTTTTTT	CASSTGTDKKLFF
few	-	TRBV11-2	TRBJ2-7	TGTGCCAGCAGCTTAGTAGGGAGCAACAACTACGAGCAGTACTTC	CASSLVGSNNYEQYF
-	-	TRBV5-1	TRBJ1-2	TGCGCCAGCAGCTTGGGCGGGAACCTCTATGGCTACACCTTC	CASSLGGNLYGYTF
-	-	TRBV6-1	TRBJ2-1	TGTGCCAGCAGTGGACTAGATTCGGATGAGCAGTTCTTC	CASSGLDSDEQFF
few	-	TRBV29-1	TRBJ1-1	TGCAGCGTTGAAGATAAACAGGGAATGAACACTGAAGCTTTCTTT	CSVEDKQGMNTEAFF
-	TRBD1	TRBV27	TRBJ1-1	TGTGCCAGCAGTTTAGACAGGGGGGGTGGCACTGAAGCTTTCTTT	CASSLDRGGGTEAFF
-	-	TRBV6-1	TRBJ1-2	TGTGCCAGCAGTGAATTTGAGACGTCGAACTATGGCTACACCTTC	CASSEFETSNYGYTF
-	-	TRBV12-3/TRBV12-4	TRBJ2-5	TGTGCCAGCAGTGGCGGGCCCCGAGACCAGTACTTC	CASSGGPRDQYF
few	-	TRBV12-5	TRBJ2-1	TGTGCTAGTGGTCCGGGGTCCCTAGGCAATGAGCAGTTCTTC	CASGPGSLGNEQFF
-	-	TRBV6-5	TRBJ2-7	TGTGCCAGCAGTTACACCGGGCAGCTTCACGAGCAGTACTTC	CASSYTGQLHEQYF
few	TRBD2	TRBV12-3/TRBV12-4	TRBJ2-3	TGTGCCAGCACCCCTGGGACTAGCGGGAGAGGGAACACAGATACGCAGTATTTT	CASTPGTSGRGNTDTQYF
many	TRBD1	TRBV5-1	TRBJ1-1	TGCGCCAGCAGCGGGGACAGTCTGAACACTGAAGCTTTCTTT	CASSGDSLNTEAFF
once	-	TRBV2	TRBJ2-7	TGTGCCAGCAGGTTCGTTTCTCACGAGCAGTACTTC	CASRFVSHEQYF
many	-	TRBV7-9	TRBJ2-2	TGTGCCAGCAGTCTGGGTACGAACACCGGGGAGCTGTTTTTT	CASSLGTNTGELFF
few	-	TRBV7-2	TRBJ1-1	TGTGCCAGCAGCCCGCCAGGGTTTCAAGCTTTCTTT	CASSPPGFQAFF
few	-	TRBV6-5	TRBJ1-1	TGTGCCAGCAGTTACTCGTTCGAAGGGGGAGCTTTCTTT	CASSYSFEGGAFF
-	-	TRBV9	TRBJ2-5	TGTGCCAGCAGCGCAGCGAACTCAGAGACCCAGTACTTC	CASSAANSETQYF
few	TRBD1	TRBV20-1	TRBJ1-2	TGCAGTGCCTGGGACAGGGACTATGGCTACACCTTC	CSAWDRDYGYTF
-	-	TRBV12-3/TRBV12-4	TRBJ2-5	TGTGCCAGCAGTTTTAGTGGGACTCAAGAGACCCAGTACTTC	CASSFSGTQETQYF
few	-	TRBV28	TRBJ2-6	TGTGCCAGCAGTGGCAGCTCCTCTGGGGCCAACGTCCTGACTTTC	CASSGSSSGANVLTF
few	-	TRBV18	TRBJ2-1	TGTGCCAGCTCACTAACTCCGGCTAGCCCAGACAATGAGCAGTTCTTC	CASSLTPASPDNEQFF
few	-	TRBV10-3	TRBJ2-1	TGTGCCATCAGTGAGTCCCCCGTACAGAACAATGAGCAGTTCTTC	CAISESPVQNNEQFF
-	TRBD2	TRBV5-1	TRBJ2-1	TGCGCCAGCAGTCTTTCACCGGGACTAGCGGTAAATGAGCAGTTCTTC	CASSLSPGLAVNEQFF
-	-	TRBV6-5	TRBJ1-2	TGTGCCAGCAGTTACTCGGGGTGGCGGGCTGGCTACACCTTC	CASSYSGWRAGYTF
-	-	TRBV20-1	TRBJ2-7	TGCAGTGCTCCCTTGGGGGTACGGGGTGAGCAGTACTTC	CSAPLGVRGEQYF
-	-	TRBV6-5	TRBJ1-2	TGTGCCAGCAGTTCTGGGACGTTTAATGGCTACACCTTC	CASSSGTFNGYTF
many	-	TRBV10-3	TRBJ2-1	TGTGCCATCGGGGCCGGGGAGGTTCACAATGAGCAGTTCTTC	CAIGAGEVHNEQFF
many	-	TRBV12-3/TRBV12-4	TRBJ1-2	TGTGCCAGCAGGGTTGAGTGGGGGGGCTACACCTTC	CASRVEWGGYTF
-	TRBD1	TRBV7-3	TRBJ2-1	TGTGCCAGCCACAAGACAGGGGCGCAGTACAATGAGCAGTTCTTC	CASHKTGAQYNEQFF
-	-	TRBV7-6	TRBJ2-7	TGTGCCAGCAGCTTAGGACCGTCGGGAGCGGGCGCTACCTACGAGCAGTACTTC	CASSLGPSGAGATYEQYF
-	TRBD1	TRBV11-1	TRBJ1-1	TGTGCCAGCAGCTGGACAGGGCACGGGAACACTGAAGCTTTCTTT	CASSWTGHGNTEAFF
few	-	TRBV7-2	TRBJ1-2	TGTGCCAGCCAGGAAAGGCGTGACTATGGCTACACCTTC	CASQERRDYGYTF
many	TRBD2	TRBV20-1	TRBJ2-7	TGCAGTGCTAGAGGGGAGCGGGAGTACGAGCAGTACTTC	CSARGEREYEQYF
-	TRBD1	TRBV6-2/TRBV6-3	TRBJ2-6	TGTGCCAGCACCTACAGGGGGTTCACCTCGCACAGGGCCAACGTCCTGACTTTC	CASTYRGFTSHRANVLTF
-	-	TRBV20-1	TRBJ2-7	TGCAGTGCCGTAGGCCAGCCCTACGAGCAGTACTTC	CSAVGQPYEQYF
-	TRBD2	TRBV6-2/TRBV6-3	TRBJ2-3	TGTGCCAGCCGATCTAGCGGGAGTGATACGCAGTATTTT	CASRSSGSDTQYF
-	TRBD1	TRBV11-1	TRBJ1-6	TGTGCCAGCAGCCTTGACAGGGGATATAATTCACCCCTCCACTTT	CASSLDRGYNSPLHF
-	-	TRBV5-5	TRBJ1-6	TGTGCCAGCAGCTTGTGGGTAGAGTTGAATTCACCCCTCCACTTT	CASSLWVELNSPLHF
few	-	TRBV3-1	TRBJ1-1	TGTGCCAGCAGCTCAAGGGACTCGCGCGTTGAAGCTTTCTTT	CASSSRDSRVEAFF
-	-	TRBV19	TRBJ1-2	TGTGCCAGTAAGCGCCCCGGGCATGGCTACACCTTC	CASKRPGHGYTF
few	TRBD2	TRBV9	TRBJ2-5	TGTGCCAGCAGCGTTAGGGCTAGCGGGGGGGCAGAGACCCAGTACTTC	CASSVRASGGAETQYF
few	-	TRBV5-1	TRBJ2-3	TGTGCCAGCAGCTCTGACAGGAGCACAGATACGCAGTATTTT	CASSSDRSTDTQYF
few	TRBD1	TRBV5-5	TRBJ1-2	TGTGCCAGCAGCTTGGGAGGACAGGGAGGCTATGGCTACACCTTC	CASSLGGQGGYGYTF
few	TRBD2	TRBV5-1	TRBJ2-5	TGCGCCAGCAGCTCCTCTAGAGCGGGGGAGACCCAGTACTTC	CASSSSRAGETQYF
many	-	TRBV5-1	TRBJ1-2	TGCGCCAGCAGTTCCGAGTATGGCTACACCTTC	CASSSEYGYTF
-	-	TRBV5-1	TRBJ2-7	TGCGCCAGCAGCTTGGCTCAGGGGTACGAGCAGTACTTC	CASSLAQGYEQYF
-	-	TRBV4-2	TRBJ2-1	TGTGCCAGCAAACCTGGGGAGGGGGCTGAGCAGTTCTTC	CASKPGEGAEQFF
-	-	TRBV6-1	TRBJ2-2	TGTGCCAGCAGCCGTCGGGGCAGGGCGGCCGGGGAGCTGTTTTTT	CASSRRGRAAGELFF
few	TRBD2	TRBV29-1	TRBJ2-3	TGCAGCGTCGGGACTAGCGGTGACACGCAGTATTTT	CSVGTSGDTQYF
few	-	TRBV7-2	TRBJ2-2	TGTGCCAGCATCCCGTCTTGGCACACCGGGGAGCTGTTTTTT	CASIPSWHTGELFF
-	TRBD2	TRBV5-8	TRBJ2-7	TGTGCCAGCAGCTTAAGGCCTAGCGGGGTCCACGAGCAGTACTTC	CASSLRPSGVHEQYF